Shown below are 15 T cell receptor beta chains from a single sample sequenced in a study of early T cells in non-severe SARS-CoV-2 infection. Each CDR3 protein is one row after TCRdb ran MiXCR on the 5' RACE reads. Among roughly 45,000 distinct CDR3 sequences listed, about 4.6% were seen once. The sequenced sample consisted of whole blood. These receptors were obtained from an adult who was a healthcare worker with PCR-confirmed SARS-CoV-2 infection or an uninfected control (not recorded which).

The rearrangement uses TRBV27 and TRBJ1-1; no reliable D call. Germline loops: CDR1 MNHEY, CDR2 SMNVEV (reference sequence). The CDR3 covers 13 residues. Trimming took 4 bases from V and 0 from J, leaving 6 bases between them. CDR3 DNA sequence: TGTGCCAGCAGTTCACAGTTGAACACTGAAGCTTTCTTT. This gives the protein CASSSQLNTEAFF.

This clonotype was seen ten or more times. CDR3 region: CATGRGQDNEQFF. The CDR3 nucleotides read TGTGCCACCGGAAGGGGGCAAGACAATGAGCAGTTCTTC. This chain joins TRBV24-1 and TRBJ2-1, with TRBD1 matching 7 bases. Per the germline V gene, CDR1 is KGHDR and CDR2 is SFDVKD. Losses at the gene ends were 9 bases for V and 5 bases for J; bases not matched to a gene: 6. The CDR3 is 13 residues long.

This clonotype was detected only a few times. CDR3 DNA: TGCGCCAGCAGCCATGTCAGGGGGAGTAATCAGCCCCAGCATTTT. This sequence encodes CASSHVRGSNQPQHF. The rearrangement joins TRBV4-1 to TRBJ1-5; 7 bases map to TRBD1. The CDR3 has 15 amino acids. Germline V gene sequence: CDR1 MGHRA, CDR2 YSYEKL. The V gene end was trimmed by 3 bases and the J gene end by 4 bases; junction bases not matched to a gene: 6.

This clonotype was recorded many times. This chain links TRBV20-1 with TRBJ2-7; D perhaps matches TRBD1 (6 bases). The CDR3 loop spans 14 amino acids. V shed 5 bases and J shed 0 bases, with 14 bases lying between them. Germline V gene lookup returns CDR1 DFQATT and CDR2 SNEGSKA (reference sequence). This CDR3 is CSAEGHPSSYEQYF. The CDR3 bases are TGCAGTGCTGAGGGACATCCGAGCTCCTACGAGCAGTACTTC.

This clonotype was counted at least ten times. The chain has TRBV13 and TRBJ2-3; D is uncertain. CDR1 and CDR2 from the germline V gene are PRHDT and FYEKMQ (reference sequence). Trimming took off 0 bases at V and 3 bases at J, with 10 bases between the two ends. This CDR3 contains 15 residues. The CDR3 sequence: CASSLGRTATDTQYF. The CDR3 region has the DNA TGTGCCAGCAGCTTAGGCCGAACAGCTACAGATACGCAGTATTTT.

This clonotype was counted between two and nine times. The chain joins TRBV19 to TRBJ2-3; tentatively, D is TRBD2 (6 bases). Trimming left V 7 bases short and J 0 bases short, with 14 bases between. CDR1 and CDR2 (germline): LNHDA, SQIVND (reference sequence). The CDR3 totals 15 residues. CDR3 residues: CASKRRASSTDTQYF. The CDR3 DNA reads as TGTGCCAGTAAACGGAGGGCTAGCAGCACAGATACGCAGTATTTT.

This clonotype appeared many times. The J gene is TRBJ2-2, the V gene TRBV10-3, with D tentatively TRBD2 (6 bases). Germline V gives CDR1 ENHRY, CDR2 SYGVKD. Trimming pared 4 bases from V and 5 bases from J, leaving 11 bases between. The CDR3 is 14 residues long. CDR3 amino acids: CAISGLAQTGELFF. DNA of the CDR3: TGTGCCATCAGTGGTCTAGCGCAAACCGGGGAGCTGTTTTTT.

The rearrangement links TRBV20-1 to TRBJ2-3; a weak D match, TRBD1 (6 bases). The CDR3 contains 15 residues. V lost 0 bases and J lost 1, with 11 bases in between. The germline CDR1 and CDR2 sequences are DFQATT and SNEGSKA (reference sequence). CDR3 sequence (DNA): TGCAGTGCTAGAGATGGTAACAGGGGCACAGATACGCAGTATTTT. Translation gives CSARDGNRGTDTQYF.

This clonotype is labeled medium-sized (0.01 to 0.1%). A read error may produce the germline difference seen at one junction end. The chain recombines TRBV29-1 with TRBJ2-3; tentatively, D is TRBD2 (5 bases). This CDR3 region has 15 residues. Germline V gives CDR1 SQVTM, CDR2 ANQGSEA. This CDR3 reads CSVEGIEGVTDTQYF. CDR3 coding DNA: TGCAGCGTCGAAGGCATCGAGGGAGTCACGGATACGCAGTATTTT.

This clonotype was counted at least ten times. This chain links TRBV20-1 with TRBJ2-3, with TRBD2 matching over 8 bases. Germline trimming cut 3 bases from V and 6 bases from J; bases unmatched to any gene: 8. The CDR3 is 14 amino acids. CDR1 and CDR2 (germline): DFQATT, SNEGSKA (reference sequence). CDR3 sequence: CSASKGLGHDTQYF. In DNA, the CDR3 is TGCAGTGCTAGTAAGGGACTAGGGCACGATACGCAGTATTTT.

This clonotype appeared many times. The chain carries TRBV7-2 and TRBJ1-5; 7 bases map to TRBD1. Germline V lookup: CDR1 SGHTA, CDR2 FQGNSA. V shed 6 bases and J 7 bases; nucleotides not matched to a gene: 6. The CDR3 has 13 amino acids. CDR3 bases: TGTGCCAGCAGTCCCAGACAGGGCCAGCCCCAGCATTTT. Amino acid sequence: CASSPRQGQPQHF. Variable domain in full (rest from reference TRBV7-2 and TRBJ1-5): GAGVSQSPSNKVTEKGKDVELRCDPISGHTALYWYRQSLGQGLEFLIYFQGNSAPDKSGLPSDRFSAERTGGSVSTLTIQRTQQEDSAVYLCASSPRQGQPQHFGDGTRLSIL.

The chain is built from TRBV7-8 and TRBJ2-1; D tentatively reads TRBD1 or TRBD2 (5 bases each). V dropped 6 bases and J dropped 0 bases, with 9 bases sitting between them. This CDR3 has 14 residues. Germline assignment: CDR1 SGHVS and CDR2 FQNEAQ. DNA for the CDR3: TGTGCCAGCAGGGGGGACCACTCCTACAATGAGCAGTTCTTC. It codes for CASRGDHSYNEQFF.

This clonotype was seen many times. J is TRBJ2-3 and V is TRBV30, with D perhaps matching TRBD2 (5 bases). Germline CDR1 is GTSNPN and CDR2 is SVGIG (reference sequence). This CDR3 region has 12 residues. Trimming pared 7 bases from V and 3 bases from J, leaving 11 bases between. Here the CDR3 DNA reads TGTGCCTCAGATCCGGGAACAGATACGCAGTATTTT. It specifies CASDPGTDTQYF.

This clonotype was detected many times. V and J are TRBV9 and TRBJ1-6; no definite D call. Per the germline V gene, CDR1 is SGDLS and CDR2 is YYNGEE. Trimming removed 0 bases at V and 8 bases at J, with 6 bases between. The CDR3 runs 13 residues. The chain's CDR3 is CASSVDPDSPLHF. In DNA, the CDR3 is TGTGCCAGCAGCGTAGATCCAGATTCACCCCTCCACTTT. Full variable domain (outside the CDR3, taken from reference TRBV9 and TRBJ1-6): DSGVTQTPKHLITATGQRVTLRCSPRSGDLSVYWYQQSLDQGLQFLIQYYNGEERAKGNILERFSAQQFPDLHSELNLSSLELGDSALYFCASSVDPDSPLHFGNGTRLTVT.

There are many counts of this clonotype. J is TRBJ1-6 and V is TRBV9; perhaps TRBD1 as D (5 bases). CDR1 is SGDLS, CDR2 YYNGEE, per germline. This CDR3 has 17 amino acids. Deletions cut 4 bases from V and 3 bases from J, with 17 bases between. The CDR3: CASSRGGEPNYNSPLHF. CDR3 sequence (DNA): TGTGCCAGCAGCCGGGGAGGGGAGCCAAACTATAATTCACCCCTCCACTTT.